What follows are 20 T cell receptor beta chains derived from one specimen sequenced in a study of blood T cell repertoires in COVID-19. Method: immunoSEQ multiplex PCR; TCRdb's copy keeps in-frame clones and lacks some. The sample has about 90,000 clones, roughly 71% seen once. The sequenced sample was peripheral blood. The origin of the receptors is a woman at least 80 years old with acute or convalescent COVID-19.

This chain uses TRBV19 with TRBJ1-1, with D possibly TRBD1 on 5 matching bases. Trimming cost V 10 bases and J 0 bases, with 18 bases left between them. The CDR3 runs 15 residues. Germline V gene data show CDR1 as LNHDA and CDR2 as SQIVND (reference sequence). The CDR3 spells CATQVRQGMNTEAFF. Here the CDR3 DNA reads TGTGCCACTCAAGTAAGGCAGGGCATGAACACTGAAGCTTTCTTT.

The chain links TRBV7-9 to TRBJ2-5; D gene unclear. Germline-derived CDR1 and CDR2 are SEHNR and FQNEAQ (reference sequence). V lost 3 bases to trimming and J lost 3 bases, with 8 bases between them. This CDR3 spans 13 amino acids. The CDR3 spells CASSFRGEETQYF. CDR3 nucleotides: TGTGCCAGCAGCTTTCGTGGAGAAGAGACCCAGTACTTC.

V gene TRBV5-6 combines with J gene TRBJ1-2; maybe TRBD1 (6 bases). Germline values: CDR1 SGHDT, CDR2 YYEEEE. The length of the CDR3 is 11 residues. The ends were cut back, 5 bases at V and 8 bases at J, with 10 bases in the middle. CDR3 sequence: CASRGGEGYTF. CDR3 DNA: TGTGCCAGCAGAGGGGGGGAAGGCTACACCTTC.

V usage is TRBV10-3 and J usage is TRBJ1-3, with D unresolved. Germline V gives CDR1 ENHRY, CDR2 SYGVKD. Trimming left V 10 bases short and J 0 bases short, with 10 bases between. The CDR3 runs 13 residues. CDR3 sequence: CATEENSGNTIYF. CDR3 DNA: TGTGCCACAGAGGAGAACTCTGGAAACACCATATATTTT.

The chain is built from TRBV10-3 and TRBJ1-2; perhaps TRBD1 as D (6 bases). V was clipped by 5 bases and J by 4 bases, with 17 bases between them. The CDR3 runs 15 residues. Per the germline V gene, CDR1 is ENHRY and CDR2 is SYGVKD. The CDR3 DNA reads TGTGCCATCAGTTCTTCATCGGGGGGCGTCTATGGCTACACCTTC. This gives the protein CAISSSSGGVYGYTF.

The rearrangement uses TRBV24-1 and TRBJ1-2; D call uncertain. CDR1 is KGHDR and CDR2 is SFDVKD in the germline V gene. This CDR3 is 14 amino acids long. With 4 bases removed from V and 4 bases from J, the gap between germline ends came to 12 bases. CDR3 sequence reads: CATSEADSLYGYTF. The CDR3 nucleotides are TGTGCCACCAGTGAGGCCGATTCCCTCTATGGCTACACCTTC.

This chain connects TRBV28 to TRBJ1-2; TRBD1 might be the D (6 bases). The CDR3 runs to 14 residues. Germline loops: CDR1 MDHEN, CDR2 SYDVKM. V lost 3 bases, J lost 3 bases, and 11 bases lay in between. CDR3 coding DNA: TGTGCCAGCAGTTTGCGGGGGCAGGACTATGGCTACACCTTC. This sequence encodes CASSLRGQDYGYTF.

The rearrangement links TRBV28 to TRBJ1-1; 11 bases are a match to TRBD1. Germline V gene lookup returns CDR1 MDHEN and CDR2 SYDVKM. The CDR3 has 17 residues. Unmatched junction bases numbered 10, after V lost 2 bases and J lost 5 bases. This CDR3 reads CASSLMGTGGFGTEAFF. The DNA for the CDR3 is TGTGCCAGCAGTTTAATGGGGACAGGGGGTTTCGGAACTGAAGCTTTCTTT.

Turning to this clone: One end of the junction varies from germline; a read error may be responsible. The chain links TRBV7-7 to TRBJ2-2; 9 bases match TRBD1. There are 15 residues in the CDR3. The germline CDR1 and CDR2 sequences are SSHAT and FNYEAQ (reference sequence). The CDR3 here is CASSSGQGTAGELFF. In DNA, the CDR3 is TGTGCTAGCAGCTCCGGACAGGGGACAGCCGGGGAGCTGTTTTTT.

The genes are TRBV11-3 and TRBJ2-2; D possibly corresponds to TRBD1 (5 bases). Germline CDR1 is SGHNT and CDR2 is YENEEA. CDR3 length equals 14 residues. V shed 1 base and J shed 6 bases, with 9 bases lying between them. The DNA of the CDR3 is TGTGCCAGCAGCTTAGTATGGGGCGCCGGGGAGCTGTTTTTT. Translation gives CASSLVWGAGELFF.

V usage is TRBV6-5 and J usage is TRBJ2-7, with D tentatively TRBD1 (6 bases). This CDR3 is 14 amino acids long. V lost 5 bases, J lost 2 bases, and 13 bases lay in between. Per germline, CDR1 MNHEY and CDR2 SVGAGI. The CDR3 loop reads CASSPGTPPYEQYF. The CDR3 nucleotides are TGTGCCAGCAGTCCCGGGACACCGCCCTACGAGCAGTACTTC.

V usage is TRBV12-3 or TRBV12-4 and J usage is TRBJ2-1, with 8 nucleotides matching TRBD2. Trimming removed 11 bases from V and 6 bases from J; junction bases left unmatched: 9. This CDR3 spans 13 amino acids. Written as DNA, the CDR3 is TGTGCCTGCGGGGCGGCGGGGGGCAATGAGCAGTTCTTC. It specifies CACGAAGGNEQFF.

This clone was picked up a small number of times. The chain links TRBV7-2 to TRBJ2-1; D might be TRBD2 (6 bases). Trimming removed 5 bases from V and 9 bases from J, with 11 bases in between. The CDR3 consists of 12 residues. Looked up from germline, CDR1 is SGHTA and CDR2 is FQGNSA. CDR3 coding DNA: TGTGCCAGCAGCAGACTAGTGGCTGAGCAGTTCTTC. It encodes CASSRLVAEQFF.

To note about this clone: One base away lies a much larger clone, so this may be a sequencing read error. The sample has other DNA sequences that encode this CDR3 too. The chain recombines TRBV5-5 with TRBJ2-7; no clear D. V shed 4 bases and J shed 0 bases, with 5 bases lying between them. Per the germline V gene, CDR1 is SGHKS and CDR2 is YYEKEE (reference sequence). The CDR3 has 12 amino acids. CDR3 coding DNA: TGTGCCAGCAGCCTTAGCTCCTACGAGCAGTACTTC. Protein product: CASSLSSYEQYF.

The genes are TRBV18 and TRBJ1-6, with 7 positions matching TRBD1. The trim removed 5 bases at V and 5 bases at J, leaving 9 bases unmatched. The CDR3 spans 16 residues. Germline V gene lookup returns CDR1 KGHSH and CDR2 LQKENI. CDR3 sequence (DNA): TGTGCCAGCTCATTAAGACAGGGAAGGGATAATTCACCCCTCCACTTT. This translates into CASSLRQGRDNSPLHF.

The CDR3 sequence: CASRLERPLPGETQYF. The CDR3 DNA reads TGTGCAAGTCGCTTAGAAAGGCCTTTGCCGGGGGAGACCCAGTACTTC. The chain joins TRBV12-2 to TRBJ2-5; the table gives TRBD2 as D, unverified against the DNA. TRBV12-2 is a pseudogene. This CDR3 is built from 16 residues.

V usage is TRBV2 and J usage is TRBJ1-3, with 8 bases fitting TRBD1. From germline, CDR1 is SNHLY and CDR2 FYNNEI. The CDR3 length is 14 residues. The V segment lost 4 bases and the J segment 4 bases; nucleotides outside the gene matches: 3. The CDR3 region has the DNA TGTGCCAGCAGTGTCACAGGGGGAGGAAACACCATATATTTT. It translates to CASSVTGGGNTIYF.

The rearrangement links TRBV5-4 to TRBJ2-3; D is unresolved. CDR3 length: 15 amino acids. Trimming cost V 3 bases and J 6 bases, with 17 bases left between them. The germline V gene encodes CDR1 SGHNT and CDR2 YYREEE (reference sequence). The CDR3 protein is CASSSAITLFDTQYF. DNA for the CDR3: TGTGCCAGCAGCTCCGCAATCACCCTATTTGATACGCAGTATTTT.

CDR3 DNA sequence: TGTGCCAGCAGTTCGATTCCCCTCCGGCTAGCGGGGGGAAATGAGCAGTTCTTC. It translates to CASSSIPLRLAGGNEQFF. The chain couples TRBV27 to TRBJ2-1; 11 bases fit TRBD2. In germline, CDR1 is MNHEY, CDR2 SMNVEV (reference sequence). The CDR3 spans 18 residues. V lost 4 bases and J lost 7; bases outside the gene matches: 15.

The V gene is TRBV7-9, the J gene TRBJ1-3, with 11 bases matching TRBD1. From germline, CDR1 is SEHNR and CDR2 FQNEAQ (reference sequence). The junction had 7 bases not matched to a gene; V was cut back by 4 bases and J by 8 bases. The CDR3 runs 15 residues. For the CDR3, the DNA is TGTGCCAGCAGCTCGGGGACAGGGGGGAGAGACACCATATATTTT. Translated: CASSSGTGGRDTIYF.